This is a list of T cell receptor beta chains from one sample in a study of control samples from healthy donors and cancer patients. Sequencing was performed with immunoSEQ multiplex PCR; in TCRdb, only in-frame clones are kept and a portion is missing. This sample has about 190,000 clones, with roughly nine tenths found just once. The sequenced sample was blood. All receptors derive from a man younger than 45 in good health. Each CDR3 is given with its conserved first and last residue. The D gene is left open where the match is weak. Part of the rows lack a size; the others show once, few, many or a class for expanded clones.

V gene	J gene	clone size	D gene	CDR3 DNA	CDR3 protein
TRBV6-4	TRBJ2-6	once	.	TGTGCCAGCAGTGAGGAGGCACTCATCTCTGGGGCCAACGTCCTGACTTTC	CASSEEALISGANVLTF
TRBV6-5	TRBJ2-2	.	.	TGTGCCAGCAGCTCCCCCGGACTGCATACCGGGGAGCTGTTTTTT	CASSSPGLHTGELFF
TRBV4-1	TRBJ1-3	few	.	TGCGCCAGCAGCCAAGATCAGGCAGGCCACCCCTCTGGAAACACCATATATTTT	CASSQDQAGHPSGNTIYF
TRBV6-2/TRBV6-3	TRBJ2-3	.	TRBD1	TGTGCCAGCAGCACCAACAGGGGGCGCACCACAGATACGCAGTATTTT	CASSTNRGRTTDTQYF
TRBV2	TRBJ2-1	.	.	TGTGCCAGCATTCTAAGCCAAGGTCGAACCAGCTCCTACAATGAGCAGTTCTTC	CASILSQGRTSSYNEQFF
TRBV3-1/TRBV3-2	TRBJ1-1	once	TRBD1	TGTGCCAGCAGCCCTTATTCCGGGACAGCCTCTGAAGCTTTCTTT	CASSPYSGTASEAFF
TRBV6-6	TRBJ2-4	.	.	TGTGCCAGCACCCCTCCAGGGGAAGGGGCCAAAAACATTCAGTACTTC	CASTPPGEGAKNIQYF
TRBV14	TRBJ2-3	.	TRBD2	TGTGCCAGCAGCCAAGTTGAGGGGCGAACTAGCGGGATTCTGTATTTT	CASSQVEGRTSGILYF
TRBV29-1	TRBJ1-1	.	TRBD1	TGCAGCGTTGTGGGGACAGGGCATACTGAAGCTTTCTTT	CSVVGTGHTEAFF
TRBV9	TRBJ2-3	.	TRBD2	TGTGCCAGCAGCGTAGTCCAGGAGCGGGGGGGAAGCACAGATACGCAGTATTTT	CASSVVQERGGSTDTQYF
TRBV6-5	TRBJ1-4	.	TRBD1	TGTGCCAGCAGTATAGTCCAGGGGGCTAATGAAAAACTGTTTTTT	CASSIVQGANEKLFF
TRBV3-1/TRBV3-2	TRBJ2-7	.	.	TGTGCCAGCAGCCACGCCCGCGAGCAGTACTTC	CASSHAREQYF
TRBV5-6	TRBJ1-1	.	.	TGTGCCAGCAGCTTGGGGCGGACGGGTACTGAAGCTTTCTTT	CASSLGRTGTEAFF
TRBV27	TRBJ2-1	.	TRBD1	TGTGCCAGCAGTTTAGCGACAGGGGACAATGAGCAGTTCTTC	CASSLATGDNEQFF
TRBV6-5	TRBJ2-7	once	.	TGTGCCAGCAGTTATGGACCGGGACTTTCCTACGAGCAGTACTTC	CASSYGPGLSYEQYF
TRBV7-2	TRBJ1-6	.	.	TGTGCCAGCAGCTTCATACAGGGCTTTAATTCACCCCTCCACTTT	CASSFIQGFNSPLHF
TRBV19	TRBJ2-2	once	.	TGTGCCAGTAGTATACTGACAGGACCGAACACCGGGGAGCTGTTTTTT	CASSILTGPNTGELFF
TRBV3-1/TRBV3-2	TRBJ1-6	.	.	TGTGCCAGCAGCCAAGGGACTGAAAATTCACCCCTCCACTTT	CASSQGTENSPLHF
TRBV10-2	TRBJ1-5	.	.	TGCGCCAGCAGTGAGGGAGGGCATCAGCCCCAGCATTTT	CASSEGGHQPQHF
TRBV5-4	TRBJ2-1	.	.	TGTGCCAGCAGCTCCAATAATCGGGGGCAGCAGTTCTTC	CASSSNNRGQQFF
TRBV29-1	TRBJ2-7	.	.	TGCAGCGTTACAGGGGGGGGCGAGCAGTACTTC	CSVTGGGEQYF
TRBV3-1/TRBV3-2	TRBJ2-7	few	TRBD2	TGTGCCAGCAGCCCCGGGACTACCTACGAGCAGTACTTC	CASSPGTTYEQYF
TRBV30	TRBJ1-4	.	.	TGTGCCTGGGGAAGTAATGAAAAACTGTTTTTT	CAWGSNEKLFF
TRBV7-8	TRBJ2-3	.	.	TGTGCCAGCAGCTCAGAGCTCGTTTCCACAGATACGCAGTATTTT	CASSSELVSTDTQYF
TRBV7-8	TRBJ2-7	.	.	TGTGCCAGCAGCTCGACCACCTACGAGCAGTACTTC	CASSSTTYEQYF
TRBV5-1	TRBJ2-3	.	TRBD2	TGCGCCAGCAGCTTGGGCATAGCGGGGGGGCCAGGAGATACGCAGTATTTT	CASSLGIAGGPGDTQYF
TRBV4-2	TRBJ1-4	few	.	TGTGCCAGCAGCCAAGACTGGGGGGCGGACACAACTAATGAAAAACTGTTTTTT	CASSQDWGADTTNEKLFF
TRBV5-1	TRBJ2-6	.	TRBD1	TGCGCCAGCAGTCGGACAGGGGGCGCGACTGGGGCCAACGTCCTGACTTTC	CASSRTGGATGANVLTF
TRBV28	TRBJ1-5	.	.	TGTGCCAGCAGTCCACGAGGGCCTAGCAATCAGCCCCAGCATTTT	CASSPRGPSNQPQHF
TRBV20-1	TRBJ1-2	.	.	TGCAGTGCCCCCGACAGTGGCTACACCTTC	CSAPDSGYTF
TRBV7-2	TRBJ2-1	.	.	TGTGCCAGCAGCAAAAGCGGCGAGCAGTTCTTC	CASSKSGEQFF
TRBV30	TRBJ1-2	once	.	TGTGCCTGGGGGGCTCCACTCGGGACTTCAGGGGATGGCTACACCTTC	CAWGAPLGTSGDGYTF
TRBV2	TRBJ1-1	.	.	TGTGCCAGCAGCGATACAGGGTTCACTGAAGCTTTCTTT	CASSDTGFTEAFF
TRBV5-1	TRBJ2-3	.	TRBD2	TGCGCCAGCAGCCCTGCCGGGACTAGCGGGGAGGCTACGCAGTATTTT	CASSPAGTSGEATQYF
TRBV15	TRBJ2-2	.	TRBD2	TGTGCCACCAGCAGAGATCATTGCGCGGGGAGGGAAAACGGGGAGCTGTTTTTT	CATSRDHCAGRENGELFF
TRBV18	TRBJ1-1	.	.	TGTGCCAGCTCACCGGACCAAGCTGAAGCTTTCTTT	CASSPDQAEAFF
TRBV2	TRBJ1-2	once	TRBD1	TGTGCCAGCAGTCCGGGACAGGGGGATTATGGCTACACCTTC	CASSPGQGDYGYTF
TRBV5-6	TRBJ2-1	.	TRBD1	TGTGCCAGCAGCTTGGATCGGATAGGGACAGGGTACGGCAATGAGCAGTTCTTC	CASSLDRIGTGYGNEQFF
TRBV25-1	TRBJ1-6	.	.	TGTGCCAGCAGGTTCACATATAATTCACCCCTCCACTTT	CASRFTYNSPLHF
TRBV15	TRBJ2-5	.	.	TGTGCCACCAGCAGAGGGGGAACCTCTCGTCAAGAGACCCAGTACTTC	CATSRGGTSRQETQYF
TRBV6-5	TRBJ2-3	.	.	TGTGCCAGCCACCCGAATGGAGGGCCGGATACGCAGTATTTT	CASHPNGGPDTQYF
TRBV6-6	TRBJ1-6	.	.	TGTGCCAGCAGATCCGGTCCCTATAATTCACCCCTCCACTTT	CASRSGPYNSPLHF
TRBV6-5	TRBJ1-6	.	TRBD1	TGTGCCAGCGCAGGGGGCCTAAATTCACCCCTCCACTTT	CASAGGLNSPLHF
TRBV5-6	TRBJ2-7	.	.	TGTGCCAGCAGCTTGGCCCCTTCTAGCCCCTACGAGCAGTACTTC	CASSLAPSSPYEQYF
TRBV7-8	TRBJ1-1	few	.	TGTGCCAGCAGCACCCGACGAAACTTAAACACTGAAGCTTTCTTT	CASSTRRNLNTEAFF
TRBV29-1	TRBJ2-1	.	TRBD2	TGCAGCGTAGTTACTAGCGGGGGGGCCTATGAGCAGTTCTTC	CSVVTSGGAYEQFF
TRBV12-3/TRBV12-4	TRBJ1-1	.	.	TGTGCCAGCAGTTCACAGGGTTCCACTGAAGCTTTCTTT	CASSSQGSTEAFF
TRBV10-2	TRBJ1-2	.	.	TGCGCCAGCAGTGACAGGGCCCCTACTAGCTATGGCTACACCTTC	CASSDRAPTSYGYTF
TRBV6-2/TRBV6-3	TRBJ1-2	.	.	TGTGCCAGCAGTTATAGTGAACGGAATGGCTACACCTTC	CASSYSERNGYTF
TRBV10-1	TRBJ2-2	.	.	TGCGCCAGCAGTGGTGGCACCGGGGAGCTGTTTTTT	CASSGGTGELFF
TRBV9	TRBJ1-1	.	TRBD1	TGTGCCAGCAGCGGCAGAGGGACAGGGAACACTGAAGCTTTCTTT	CASSGRGTGNTEAFF
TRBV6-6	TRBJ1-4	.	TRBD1	TGTGCCAGCAGTTACTCTGGGACAGCGAGATATGAAAAACTGTTTTTT	CASSYSGTARYEKLFF
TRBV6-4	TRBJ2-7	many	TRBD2	TGTGCCAGCAGCCCCATAGCGGGGGAGACCTACGAGCAGTACTTC	CASSPIAGETYEQYF
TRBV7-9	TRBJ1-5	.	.	TGTGCCAGCAGGCCGGGGTCGACAGTGTGGTATTTTAGCAATCAGCCCCAGCATTTT	CASRPGSTVWYFSNQPQHF
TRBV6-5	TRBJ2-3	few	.	TGTGCCAGCCGGAGGGGAGATACGCAGTATTTT	CASRRGDTQYF
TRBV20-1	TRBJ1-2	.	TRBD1	TGCAGTGCTTCAGGGGGTGGTGGCTACACCTTC	CSASGGGGYTF
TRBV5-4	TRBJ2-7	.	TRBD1	TGTGCCAGCAGCCCAGGGACAGGGCCCTACGAGCAGTACTTC	CASSPGTGPYEQYF
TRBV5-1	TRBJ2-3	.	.	TGCGCCAGCAGCTTTTATACAGATACGCAGTATTTT	CASSFYTDTQYF
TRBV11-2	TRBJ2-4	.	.	TGTGCCAGCAGCTTAACCGGGACGGACATTCAGTACTTC	CASSLTGTDIQYF
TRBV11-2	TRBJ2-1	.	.	TGTGCCAGCAGCTCCGGGGGGCCTTCCTACAATGAGCAGTTCTTC	CASSSGGPSYNEQFF